This is a list of T cell receptor beta chains from one sample in a study of blood T cell repertoires in COVID-19. Profiled with immunoSEQ multiplex PCR; TCRdb holds only in-frame clones, not every one. The sample records fewer than 250,000 clones, approximately 85% being singletons. The specimen was peripheral blood. The receptors derive from a man aged 35 to 55 with acute or convalescent COVID-19. CDR3s include the opening cysteine and the closing phenylalanine or tryptophan. The D gene is left open where the match is weak. The size entry is marked missing in some rows and otherwise reads once, few, many or a size class.

DNA	CDR3	size	J	V	D
TGTGCCAGCAGCGATCCGGGACAGGGAGCGACTGAAGCTTTCTTT	CASSDPGQGATEAFF	-	TRBJ1-1	TRBV6-2/TRBV6-3	TRBD1
TGTGCCTGGAGTGTAAGTCGGCAGGGGAATGGCTACACCTTC	CAWSVSRQGNGYTF	-	TRBJ1-2	TRBV30	-
TGTGCCAGCAGTAGCGGGGGGACGGTCTACGAGCAGTACTTC	CASSSGGTVYEQYF	-	TRBJ2-7	TRBV7-8	TRBD2
TGTGCCAGCAGCTTGGAGGGGGCGGGGAAGGAGACCCAGTACTTC	CASSLEGAGKETQYF	-	TRBJ2-5	TRBV5-5	-
TGTGCCAGCAGTTATCCAGGGGGCCCGGAAGCTTTCTTT	CASSYPGGPEAFF	-	TRBJ1-1	TRBV6-5	TRBD1
TGTGCCAGTAGTATAGCAGCGGGACAGGGCTTAAATGGCTACACCTTC	CASSIAAGQGLNGYTF	-	TRBJ1-2	TRBV19	TRBD1
TGTGCCAGCAGCCCCGGTGGGACTCAAGAGACCCAGTACTTC	CASSPGGTQETQYF	once	TRBJ2-5	TRBV5-4	-
TGTGCCAGCAAGTGGAGGGACAGCCAAGAGACCCAGTACTTC	CASKWRDSQETQYF	-	TRBJ2-5	TRBV2	-
TGTGCCAGCAGTTTAGGCAGGGTGGGCAATCAGCCCCAGCATTTT	CASSLGRVGNQPQHF	-	TRBJ1-5	TRBV28	-
TGCGCCAGCAGCCCCGGGACAGGGGCCTTGAACACTGAAGCTTTCTTT	CASSPGTGALNTEAFF	-	TRBJ1-1	TRBV5-1	TRBD1
TGTGCCAGCAGTCAGACAGGGTTATATGGCTACACCTTC	CASSQTGLYGYTF	-	TRBJ1-2	TRBV6-5	TRBD1
TGCGCCAGCAGCTCAAGGGGTAGTCCACCCACCGGGGAGCTGTTTTTT	CASSSRGSPPTGELFF	-	TRBJ2-2	TRBV5-1	-
TGCGCCAGCAGCTTTGTGAGCTCCTATAATTCACCCCTCCACTTT	CASSFVSSYNSPLHF	-	TRBJ1-6	TRBV5-1	-
TGTGCAAGTCGCTCGTCACAGGGGAATGAGCAGTTCTTC	CASRSSQGNEQFF	-	TRBJ2-1	TRBV12-2	-
TGTGCCAGCAGCGTATTCGGGCGGGGGCTGGACACTGAAGCTTTCTTT	CASSVFGRGLDTEAFF	-	TRBJ1-1	TRBV9	-